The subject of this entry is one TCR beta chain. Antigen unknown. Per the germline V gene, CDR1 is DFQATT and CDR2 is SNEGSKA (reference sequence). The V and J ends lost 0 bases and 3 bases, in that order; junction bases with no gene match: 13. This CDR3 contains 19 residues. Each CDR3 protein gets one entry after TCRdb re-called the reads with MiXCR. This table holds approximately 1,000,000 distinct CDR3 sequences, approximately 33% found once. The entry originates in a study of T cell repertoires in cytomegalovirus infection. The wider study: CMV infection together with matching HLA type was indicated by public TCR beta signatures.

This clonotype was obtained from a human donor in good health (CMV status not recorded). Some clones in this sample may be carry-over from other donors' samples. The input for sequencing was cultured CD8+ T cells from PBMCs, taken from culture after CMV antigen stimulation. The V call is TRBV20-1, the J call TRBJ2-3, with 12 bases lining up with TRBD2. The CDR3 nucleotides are TGCAGTGCTAGAGATCTCGGTCTAGCGGGGGGGCTGGGGACAGATACGCAGTATTTT. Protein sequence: CSARDLGLAGGLGTDTQYF.